The source of this T cell receptor (beta chain) is a study of blood T cells in healthy people across ages. Study in general: About one barcoded beta molecule per two T cells was captured by template switching.

CDR3 length: 15 amino acids. V gave up 7 bases and J gave up 5 bases, with 21 bases separating them. CDR1 and CDR2 (germline): MDHEN, SYDVKM. Primed by a sample-barcoded 5' primer and a J-beta primer mix, a second PCR proceeded for about 7 to 11 cycles. Via MiXCR, TCRdb re-called the 5' RACE reads, giving one row per CDR3 protein. In the table there are roughly 1,300,000 distinct CDR3 sequences, approximately 59% of which are singletons. The rearrangement uses TRBV28 and TRBJ2-7, with TRBD1 as a possible D gene (5 bases). The TCR originated in a man younger than 30 in good health. The sequenced sample consisted of blood. The CDR3 reads CASTTLGQGDDEQYF. The CDR3 DNA reads as TGTGCCAGCACCACCCTAGGACAAGGGGATGACGAGCAGTACTTC.